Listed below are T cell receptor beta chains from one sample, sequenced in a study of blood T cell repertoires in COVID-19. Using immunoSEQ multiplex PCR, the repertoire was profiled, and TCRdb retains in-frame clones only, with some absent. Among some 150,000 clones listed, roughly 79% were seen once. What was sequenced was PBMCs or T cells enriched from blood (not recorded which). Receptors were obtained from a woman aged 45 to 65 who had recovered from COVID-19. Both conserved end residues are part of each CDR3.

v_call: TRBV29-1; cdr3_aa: CSVEHQGESSYEQYF
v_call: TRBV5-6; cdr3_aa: CASSFTRREQYF
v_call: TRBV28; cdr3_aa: CASSRQGGAFF
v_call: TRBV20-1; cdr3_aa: CSAGRDQPQHF
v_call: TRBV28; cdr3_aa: CASSSAGSGTKNIQYF
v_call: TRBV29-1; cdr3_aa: CSAGTQGAKGYTF
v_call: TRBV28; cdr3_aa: CASSREGGGSLYEQYF
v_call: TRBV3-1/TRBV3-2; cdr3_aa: CASSPRSRAGQITYNEQFF
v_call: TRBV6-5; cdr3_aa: CASSPGTGFGYGYTF
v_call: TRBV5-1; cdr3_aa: CASSFLSGGTTGELFF
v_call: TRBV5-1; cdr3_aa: CASSANRLAGIPYEQYF
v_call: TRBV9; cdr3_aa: CASSALGAVHSPLHF
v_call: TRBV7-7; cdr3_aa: CASSLGRGGPNEQFF
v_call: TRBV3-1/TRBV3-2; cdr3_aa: CASSQDAGTNSGVQYF
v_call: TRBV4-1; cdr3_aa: CASSQQGSTHAEQYF
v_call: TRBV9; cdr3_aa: CASSVFSGGTNTGELFF
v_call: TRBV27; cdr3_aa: CASSFHLPGQGEWGGYTF
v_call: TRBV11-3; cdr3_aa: CASSDAGAFGEQYF
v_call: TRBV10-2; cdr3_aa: CASSDWDRTIYGYTF
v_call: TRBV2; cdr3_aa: CASSDPGQGWANVLTF
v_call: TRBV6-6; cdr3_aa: CASSYSLLLNSPLHF
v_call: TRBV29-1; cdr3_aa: CSAGEGHEQYF
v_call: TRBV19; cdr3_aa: CATSRTSAYEQYF
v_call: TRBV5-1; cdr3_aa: CASSPGLAGVHEQYF
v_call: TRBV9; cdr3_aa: CASSPRTANTEAFF
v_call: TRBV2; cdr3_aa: CASSPGGSRNTEAFF
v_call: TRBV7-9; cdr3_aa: CASSLSLYEQYF
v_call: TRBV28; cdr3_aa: CASSYTAAGAFF
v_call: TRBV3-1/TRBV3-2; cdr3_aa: CASSPHSLRTSGRGNIQYF
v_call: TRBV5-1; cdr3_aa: CASSYGLAGGGELFF
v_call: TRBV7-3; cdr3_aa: CASSPRPGNTEAFF
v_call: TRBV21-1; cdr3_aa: CASSPSPAGSYGYTF
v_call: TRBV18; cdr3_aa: CASSPTGGLDEQYF
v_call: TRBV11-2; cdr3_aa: CASRDIRGTIEQYF
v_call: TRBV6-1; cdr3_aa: CASSDQGWGLETQYF
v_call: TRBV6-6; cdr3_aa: CASSSSGTGGNGYTF
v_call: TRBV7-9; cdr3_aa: CASSPRGTLPPNYGYTF
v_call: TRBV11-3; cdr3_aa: CASSPGTSGSEQYF
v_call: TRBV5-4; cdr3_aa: CASRLENTGELFF
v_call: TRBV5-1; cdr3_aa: CASSLASSSDYEQYF
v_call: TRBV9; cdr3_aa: CASSTNPQGAMDEQFF
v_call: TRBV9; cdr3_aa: CASSYGQSNQPQHF
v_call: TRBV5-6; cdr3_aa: CASSLPRGVRTEAFF
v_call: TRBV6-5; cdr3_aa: CASSTGNTEAFF
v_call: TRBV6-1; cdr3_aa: CASSESLAGVHEQYF
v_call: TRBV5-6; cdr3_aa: CASSPLATTYEQYF
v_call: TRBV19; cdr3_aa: CASRAPGQGVNQPQHF
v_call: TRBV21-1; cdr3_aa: CASSKVFGGRTDTQYF
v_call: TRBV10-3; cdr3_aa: CAISAGAGDNQPQHF
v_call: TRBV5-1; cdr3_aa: CASSSKETQYF
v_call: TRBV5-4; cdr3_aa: CASSSFGYEQYF
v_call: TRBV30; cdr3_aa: CAWNRAIGNEKLFF
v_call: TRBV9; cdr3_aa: CASSVVGGTDTQYF
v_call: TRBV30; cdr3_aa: CAWSVQGSNQPQHF
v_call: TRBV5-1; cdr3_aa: CASEPSGFGETQYF
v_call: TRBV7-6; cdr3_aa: CASSQGTARVNQPQHF
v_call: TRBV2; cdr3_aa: CASTLQGANTEAFF